Presented here are 31 T cell receptor beta chains from one specimen sequenced in a study of cytomegalovirus exposure and HLA in healthy donors. PCR amplification relied on 60 Vbeta primers (plus 13 Jbeta primers). Libraries were prepared by immunoSEQ multiplex PCR; TCRdb keeps only in-frame clonotypes and omits some of them. The table lists some 130,000 clones, 60% to 80% of them singletons, with approximately 1.6% in the top ten. The sequenced sample was PBMCs. These receptors originate from a female donor in good health and CMV-seronegative.

The CDR3: CASSPAGRGGSTDTQYF. In DNA form, the CDR3 reads TGCGCCAGCAGCCCCGCGGGGCGGGGGGGTAGCACAGATACGCAGTATTTT. The chain employs TRBV4-3 and TRBJ2-3; 9 nucleotides align to TRBD2. Looked up from germline, CDR1 is LGHNA and CDR2 is YSLEER. CDR3 length: 17 residues. Losses at the gene ends were 4 bases for V and 0 bases for J; bases not matched to a gene: 8.

This clone has just a few counts. The CDR3: CASSPGTAFSYEQYF. CDR3 bases: TGTGCCAGCAGCCCCGGGACAGCCTTCTCCTACGAGCAGTACTTC. The V gene is TRBV7-7, the J gene TRBJ2-7, with TRBD1 matching 7 bases. The ends lost 5 bases at V and 0 bases at J; junction bases unmatched: 7. The CDR3 is 15 residues long. Germline assignment: CDR1 SSHAT and CDR2 FNYEAQ (reference sequence).

The chain has TRBV4-3 and TRBJ1-5; 7 bases are shared with TRBD1. This CDR3 has 14 residues. The germline gives CDR1 LGHNA, CDR2 YSLEER. After removal of 0 bases from V and 8 bases from J, the junction contained 4 bases not matched to a gene. The CDR3 sequence is CASSQDGRGEPQHF. Written as DNA, the CDR3 is TGCGCCAGCAGCCAAGATGGCAGGGGGGAGCCCCAGCATTTT.

The V gene is TRBV7-3, the J gene TRBJ2-5; no definite D call. The ends were cut back, 0 bases at V and 4 bases at J, with 9 bases in the middle. Germline V gene sequence: CDR1 SGHTA, CDR2 FQGTGA. There are 14 residues in the CDR3. As DNA, the CDR3 is TGTGCCAGCAGCTTAACTAGTCAAGCAGAGACCCAGTACTTC. Translation gives CASSLTSQAETQYF.

To note about this clone: The junction does not match germline at one end; this may be a read error. J is TRBJ2-5 and V is TRBV7-7; 7 bases are shared with TRBD1. Germline V gene sequence: CDR1 SSHAT, CDR2 FNYEAQ (reference sequence). The CDR3 sequence is 13 residues long. DNA of the CDR3: TGTGCTAGCAGCCAAGACAGGGACCAGACCCAGTACTTC. Protein: CASSQDRDQTQYF.

The genes are TRBV7-3 and TRBJ2-1; D is perhaps TRBD1 (6 bases). The V gene lost 5 bases and the J gene lost 0 bases, with 11 bases spanning the gap. Germline CDR1 SGHTA, CDR2 FQGTGA. This CDR3 contains 15 residues. The CDR3 reads CASSQRGGSYNEQFF. The CDR3 DNA reads as TGTGCCAGCAGCCAGAGAGGGGGCTCCTACAATGAGCAGTTCTTC.

V and J are TRBV7-2 and TRBJ1-1, with 7 bases aligning to TRBD1. V dropped 5 bases and J dropped 3; count of bases not matched to a gene: 6. The CDR3 spans 14 residues. Germline lookup yields CDR1 SGHTA and CDR2 FQGNSA. CDR3 amino acids: CASSGSRGDTEAFF. CDR3 DNA: TGTGCCAGCAGCGGATCCAGGGGGGACACTGAAGCTTTCTTT.

This clone was detected only a few times. The V and J genes are TRBV6-6 and TRBJ2-7; D uncertain. The CDR3 consists of 12 residues. Looked up from germline, CDR1 is MNHNY and CDR2 is SVGAGI (reference sequence). Trimming removed 6 bases from V and 5 bases from J, with 11 bases in between. The CDR3 spells CASSLMGDEQYF. DNA of the CDR3: TGTGCCAGCAGCCTTATGGGCGACGAGCAGTACTTC.

V gene TRBV5-6 combines with J gene TRBJ2-5; 7 nucleotides match TRBD1. The end of the DNA aligns better with TRBJ2-7, so the J call may be wrong. Germline V CDR1 and CDR2: SGHDT, YYEEEE. This CDR3 is built from 15 residues. The CDR3 DNA is TGTGCCAGCAGCTTGACGGACAGGAAGAAACCCGAGCAGTACTTC. Translated, it gives CASSLTDRKKPEQYF.

This clone turned up a few times. This rearrangement joins TRBV6-1 to TRBJ1-5, with TRBD1 as a possible D gene (6 bases). Germline lookup yields CDR1 MNHNS and CDR2 SASEGT. V lost 4 bases to trimming and J lost 4 bases, with 14 bases between them. The CDR3 sequence is 15 residues long. The CDR3 DNA reads TGTGCCAGCAGTGGGGGGACACCGGGGAATCAGCCCCAGCATTTT. This gives the protein CASSGGTPGNQPQHF.

The genes are TRBV5-8 and TRBJ1-1; perhaps TRBD1 as D (6 bases). CDR3 length: 13 residues. CDR1 and CDR2 (germline): SGHTS, YDEGEE. V was shortened by 1 base and J by 5 bases, with 9 bases between the two germline ends. The CDR3 region has the DNA TGTGCCAGCAGCTTGCAGGGGTGGACTGAAGCTTTCTTT. It specifies CASSLQGWTEAFF. Filled out from reference TRBV5-8 and TRBJ1-1, the complete variable domain reads EAGVTQSPTHLIKTRGQQATLRCSPISGHTSVYWYQQALGLGLQFLLWYDEGEERNRGNFPPRFSGRQFPNYSSELNVNALELEDSALYLCASSLQGWTEAFFGQGTRLTVV.

The genes are TRBV30 and TRBJ2-1, with D possibly being TRBD1 (7 bases). Germline CDR1 is GTSNPN and CDR2 is SVGIG (reference sequence). Trimming removed 1 base at V and 9 bases at J, with 19 bases between. The CDR3 is made up of 15 amino acids. The CDR3: CAWSGGDSGGGEQFF. The CDR3, as DNA: TGTGCCTGGAGTGGGGGGGACTCAGGGGGAGGTGAGCAGTTCTTC.

The rearrangement joins TRBV25-1 to TRBJ1-5; tentatively, D is TRBD1 (5 bases). V was pared by 5 bases and J by 9 bases, with 17 bases between. The germline V gene has CDR1 MGHDK and CDR2 SYGVNS. CDR3 length: 14 residues. The CDR3 coding sequence is TGTGCCAGCAGTCCCCCCGGGGGGTTTGGGCCCCAGCATTTT. It codes for CASSPPGGFGPQHF.

The chain links TRBV10-3 to TRBJ1-1; weak D call: TRBD1 (6 bases). V lost 8 bases to trimming and J lost 2 bases, with 15 bases between them. The CDR3 totals 14 residues. Germline-derived CDR1 and CDR2 are ENHRY and SYGVKD. CDR3 nucleotide sequence: TGTGCCATCGCAAGGGGGGGCGTCAACACTGAAGCTTTCTTT. Protein sequence: CAIARGGVNTEAFF.

Worth noting for this clone: Relative to the germline gene, one junction end is altered; a read error may explain this. The chain employs TRBV30 and TRBJ2-5, with a weak D call TRBD2 (6 bases). The CDR3 has 11 amino acids. In germline, CDR1 is GTSNPN, CDR2 SVGIG (reference sequence). CDR3 sequence: CARRAEETQYF. The CDR3 DNA reads as TGTGCCCGGAGGGCCGAAGAGACCCAGTACTTC. Filled out from reference TRBV30 and TRBJ2-5, the complete variable domain reads SQTIHQWPATLVQPVGSPLSLECTVEGTSNPNLYWYRQAAGRGLQLLFYSVGIGQISSEVPQNLSASRPQDRQFILSSKKLLLSDSGFYLCARRAEETQYFGPGTRLLVL.

V and J are TRBV7-3 and TRBJ2-7, with 7 bases aligning to TRBD1. This CDR3 is built from 13 residues. Germline V gene lookup returns CDR1 SGHTA and CDR2 FQGTGA. V was pared by 5 bases and J by 7 bases, with 8 bases of the junction left unmatched. CDR3 sequence: CASSTGQKDEQYF. The CDR3 bases are TGTGCCAGCAGCACGGGACAGAAGGATGAGCAGTACTTC. The complete variable domain, with remaining parts taken from reference TRBV7-3 and TRBJ2-7, reads GAGVSQTPSNKVTEKGKYVELRCDPISGHTALYWYRQSLGQGPEFLIYFQGTGAADDSGLPNDRFFAVRPEGSVSTLKIQRTERGDSAVYLCASSTGQKDEQYFGPGTRLTVT.

The CDR3 region has the DNA TGTGCCAGCAGCGTAGGTTTTGGGGGCTTAGGGGAGCAGTACTTC. Its protein product is CASSVGFGGLGEQYF. J is TRBJ2-7 and V is TRBV9; D is possibly TRBD1 (6 bases). This CDR3 has 15 residues. The ends were cut back, 0 bases at V and 7 bases at J, with 17 bases in the middle. The germline V gene has CDR1 SGDLS and CDR2 YYNGEE.

The chain couples TRBV28 to TRBJ1-2; TRBD1 might be the D (5 bases). In germline, CDR1 is MDHEN, CDR2 SYDVKM. CDR3 length: 11 amino acids. V was shortened by 8 bases and J by 9 bases, with 13 bases between the two germline ends. CDR3 amino acids: CASGGFQRYTF. CDR3 DNA: TGTGCCAGCGGGGGGTTTCAGCGCTACACCTTC.

The rearrangement links TRBV28 to TRBJ2-7; D gene uncertain. The CDR3 loop spans 16 amino acids. The V gene's germline CDR1 is MDHEN and CDR2 SYDVKM. Trimming pared 2 bases from V and 2 bases from J, leaving 16 bases between. The CDR3 is CASSLGSPLGTYEQYF. CDR3 DNA: TGTGCCAGCAGTTTAGGCTCGCCTCTTGGTACCTACGAGCAGTACTTC.

This chain links TRBV25-1 with TRBJ1-2; 7 nucleotides align to TRBD1. Germline V gene lookup returns CDR1 MGHDK and CDR2 SYGVNS. The V segment lost 7 bases and the J segment 3 bases; nucleotides outside the gene matches: 5. The CDR3 sequence is 13 residues long. CDR3 nucleotides: TGTGCCAGCATAGGACAGGCCGACTATGGCTACACCTTC. It codes for CASIGQADYGYTF.

The chain links TRBV2 to TRBJ2-1; 9 positions agree with TRBD2. CDR3 length equals 15 residues. Per germline, CDR1 SNHLY and CDR2 FYNNEI. Trimming cost V 6 bases and J 5 bases; bases outside gene matches: 8. CDR3 sequence reads: CASRFSGRSDNEQFF. Written as DNA, the CDR3 is TGTGCCAGCAGGTTTAGCGGGAGATCGGACAATGAGCAGTTCTTC. Together with reference TRBV2 and TRBJ2-1, the CDR3 gives the full variable domain: EPEVTQTPSHQVTQMGQEVILRCVPISNHLYFYWYRQILGQKVEFLVSFYNNEISEKSEIFDDQFSVERPDGSNFTLKIRSTKLEDSAMYFCASRFSGRSDNEQFFGPGTRLTVL.

The chain combines TRBV27 with TRBJ2-7, with 7 positions matching TRBD2. V was pared by 3 bases and J by 6 bases, with 11 bases of the junction left unmatched. This CDR3 comprises 15 residues. From germline, CDR1 is MNHEY and CDR2 SMNVEV (reference sequence). Here the CDR3 reads CASSFLGGRLGEQYF. The CDR3 DNA reads TGTGCCAGCAGTTTCCTGGGCGGGAGATTGGGCGAGCAGTACTTC.

The sample holds a few counts of this clone. This chain links TRBV15 with TRBJ1-1; tentative D call: TRBD1 (6 bases). CDR3 size: 17 residues. Trimming stripped 2 bases from V and 3 bases from J, with 19 bases between. Germline CDR1 LNHNV, CDR2 YYDKDF (reference sequence). The DNA of the CDR3 is TGTGCCACCAGCAGACGCAGATCACAGGGCGTGGACACTGAAGCTTTCTTT. Translating gives CATSRRRSQGVDTEAFF.

V is TRBV5-4 and J is TRBJ2-5; D is possibly TRBD1 (5 bases). CDR3 length: 12 amino acids. The germline V gene encodes CDR1 SGHNT and CDR2 YYREEE (reference sequence). V was trimmed by 6 bases and J by 3 bases, leaving 9 bases between them. CDR3 loop: CASNVREETQYF. The CDR3 DNA reads TGTGCCAGCAACGTCAGGGAAGAGACCCAGTACTTC.

This chain connects TRBV5-4 to TRBJ1-2, with D maybe TRBD1 (6 bases). The V and J ends lost 0 bases and 4 bases respectively, with 7 bases between them. This CDR3 spans 13 amino acids. Per germline, CDR1 SGHNT and CDR2 YYREEE (reference sequence). The CDR3 loop is CASSLGGGYGYTF. CDR3 DNA sequence: TGTGCCAGCAGCTTGGGAGGGGGCTATGGCTACACCTTC.

The table lists this clone with a count of one. The chain couples TRBV4-2 to TRBJ2-3; 10 bases line up with TRBD2. From germline, CDR1 is LGHNA and CDR2 YNFKEQ. The CDR3 is made up of 15 amino acids. V was pared by 2 bases and J by 5 bases, with 4 bases of the junction left unmatched. The CDR3 reads CASSQYIAGGDTQYF. CDR3 bases: TGTGCCAGCAGCCAATATATAGCGGGAGGAGATACGCAGTATTTT.

The chain links TRBV12-5 to TRBJ2-3, with D perhaps TRBD1 (7 bases). In germline, CDR1 is LGHNT, CDR2 FRNRAP. The CDR3 is made up of 17 amino acids. V dropped 6 bases and J dropped 4 bases, with 23 bases sitting between them. CDR3 amino acids: CASGVTQGGWVPDTQYF. CDR3 nucleotide sequence: TGTGCTAGTGGCGTAACCCAGGGGGGTTGGGTGCCAGATACGCAGTATTTT.

In its sample, this clone was seen a few times. This rearrangement joins TRBV11-2 to TRBJ2-7; 13 positions agree with TRBD2. Germline CDR1 is SGHAT and CDR2 is FQNNGV. V was clipped by 5 bases and J by 1 base; unmatched bases: 11. There are 18 residues in the CDR3. CDR3 protein: CASSIARTSGSASYEQYF. CDR3 sequence (DNA): TGTGCCAGCAGCATTGCCCGGACTAGCGGGAGCGCTTCCTACGAGCAGTACTTC.

This clone showed up just a few times. The V and J genes are TRBV18 and TRBJ2-1; TRBD2 aligns across 13 bases. CDR3 size: 15 residues. V shed 6 bases, J shed 6 bases, and the junction held 5 bases outside the gene matches. Germline V gives CDR1 KGHSH, CDR2 LQKENI. The CDR3 region is CASSQLAGGPNEQFF. Here the CDR3 DNA reads TGTGCCAGCTCGCAACTAGCGGGAGGGCCCAATGAGCAGTTCTTC.

This chain joins TRBV25-1 and TRBJ2-7, with 11 positions matching TRBD2. V was pared by 1 base and J by 9 bases, with 11 bases of the junction left unmatched. Germline assignment: CDR1 MGHDK and CDR2 SYGVNS. The CDR3 extends over 16 amino acids. This CDR3 reads CASSELGSGRASVQYF. The CDR3 DNA reads as TGTGCCAGCAGTGAATTAGGTAGCGGGAGGGCCTCAGTGCAGTACTTC.

The chain recombines TRBV11-2 with TRBJ2-2; a possible D gene is TRBD1 (6 bases). The CDR3 totals 13 residues. V was shortened by 5 bases and J by 6 bases, with 10 bases between the two germline ends. The germline V gene encodes CDR1 SGHAT and CDR2 FQNNGV. Here the CDR3 DNA reads TGTGCCAGCAGCCAACAGGGACCCGGGGAGCTGTTTTTT. It is translated as CASSQQGPGELFF.